This T cell receptor beta chain emerged from a study of blood T cell repertoires in COVID-19. The wider study: The analysed material was cDNA or gDNA that came from T cells, B-cell-depleted T cells, or PBMCs.

In the source study's methods: Reference gene primer amplification yielded estimated nucleated cell counts. TCRdb's table, derived via immunoSEQ multiplex PCR, lists solely in-frame clones and lacks some. The V and J calls and clone size were taken over from that table, and D and trimming were inferred from the DNA. The sample lists under 250,000 clones; about 83% were seen once. Trimming cost V 5 bases and J 0 bases; bases outside gene matches: 9. The CDR3 spans 16 residues. From germline, CDR1 is LNHDA and CDR2 SQIVND (reference sequence). The chain is built from TRBV19 and TRBJ2-7, with 8 positions matching TRBD1. This sequence originates from a man aged 35 to 55 with active or convalescent COVID-19. Input material: peripheral blood. Written as DNA, the CDR3 is TGTGCCAGTAGTGCAGAAACAGGGGGTAGCTCCTACGAGCAGTACTTC. Protein sequence: CASSAETGGSSYEQYF.